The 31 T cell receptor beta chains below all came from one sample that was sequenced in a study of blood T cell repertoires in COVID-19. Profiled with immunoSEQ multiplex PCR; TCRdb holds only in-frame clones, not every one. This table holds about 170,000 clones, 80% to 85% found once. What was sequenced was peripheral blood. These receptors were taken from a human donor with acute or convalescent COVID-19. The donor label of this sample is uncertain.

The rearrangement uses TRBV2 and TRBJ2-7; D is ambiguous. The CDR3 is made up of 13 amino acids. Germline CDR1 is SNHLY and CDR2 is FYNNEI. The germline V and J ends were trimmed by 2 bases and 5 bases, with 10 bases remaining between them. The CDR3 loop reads CASSEPFTHEQYF. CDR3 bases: TGTGCCAGCAGTGAACCCTTCACTCACGAGCAGTACTTC. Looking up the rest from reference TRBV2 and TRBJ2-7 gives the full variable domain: EPEVTQTPSHQVTQMGQEVILRCVPISNHLYFYWYRQILGQKVEFLVSFYNNEISEKSEIFDDQFSVERPDGSNFTLKIRSTKLEDSAMYFCASSEPFTHEQYFGPGTRLTVT.

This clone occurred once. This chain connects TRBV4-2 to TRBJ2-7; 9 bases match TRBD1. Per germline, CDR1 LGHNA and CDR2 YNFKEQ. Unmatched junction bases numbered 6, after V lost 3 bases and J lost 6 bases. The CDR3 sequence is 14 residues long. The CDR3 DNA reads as TGTGCCAGCAGCCATCGGACAGGGGAGGGCGAGCAGTACTTC. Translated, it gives CASSHRTGEGEQYF.

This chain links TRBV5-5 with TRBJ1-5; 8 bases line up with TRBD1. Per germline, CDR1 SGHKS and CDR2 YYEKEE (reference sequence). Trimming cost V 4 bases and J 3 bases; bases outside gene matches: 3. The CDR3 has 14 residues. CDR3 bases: TGTGCCAGCAGCCTGGACAGGGTCAATCAGCCCCAGCATTTT. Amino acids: CASSLDRVNQPQHF.

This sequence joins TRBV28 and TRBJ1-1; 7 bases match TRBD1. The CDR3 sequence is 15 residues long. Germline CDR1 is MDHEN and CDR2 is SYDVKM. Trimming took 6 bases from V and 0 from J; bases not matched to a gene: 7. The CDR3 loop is CASSSGTALNTEAFF. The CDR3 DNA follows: TGTGCCAGCAGCTCCGGGACAGCATTGAACACTGAAGCTTTCTTT.

The DNA of the CDR3 is TGTGCCAGCAGCTTAGTGGCAGGTGAAAAACTGTTTTTT. Residues: CASSLVAGEKLFF. This rearrangement joins TRBV7-2 to TRBJ1-4; D call uncertain. In germline, CDR1 is SGHTA, CDR2 FQGNSA. The germline V and J ends were trimmed by 1 base and 7 bases, with 7 bases remaining between them. The CDR3 extends over 13 amino acids.

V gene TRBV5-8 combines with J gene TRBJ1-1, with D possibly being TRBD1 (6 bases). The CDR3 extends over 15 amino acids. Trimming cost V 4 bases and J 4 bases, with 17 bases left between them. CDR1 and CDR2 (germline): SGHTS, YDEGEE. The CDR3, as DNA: TGTGCCAGCAGCCTAGGGGGGGGCTGGGGCACTGAAGCTTTCTTT. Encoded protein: CASSLGGGWGTEAFF.

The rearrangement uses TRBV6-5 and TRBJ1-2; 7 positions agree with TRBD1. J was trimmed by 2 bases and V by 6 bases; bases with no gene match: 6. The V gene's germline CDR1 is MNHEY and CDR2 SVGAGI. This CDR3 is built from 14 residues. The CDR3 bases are TGTGCCAGCAGGCTAGGACAGGCGAACTATGGCTACACCTTC. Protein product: CASRLGQANYGYTF.

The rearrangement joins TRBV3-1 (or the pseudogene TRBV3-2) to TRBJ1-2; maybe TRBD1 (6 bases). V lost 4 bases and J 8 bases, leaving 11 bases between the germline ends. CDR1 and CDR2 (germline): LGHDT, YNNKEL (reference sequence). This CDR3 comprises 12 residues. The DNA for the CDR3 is TGTGCCAGCAGCCCACAGGGAAGCGGCTACACCTTC. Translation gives CASSPQGSGYTF.

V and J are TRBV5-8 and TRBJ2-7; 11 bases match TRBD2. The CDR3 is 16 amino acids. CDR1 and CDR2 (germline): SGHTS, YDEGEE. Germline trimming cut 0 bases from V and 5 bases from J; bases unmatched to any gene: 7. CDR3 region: CASSLDSSGRNDEQYF. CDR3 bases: TGTGCCAGCAGCTTGGATTCTAGCGGGAGGAATGACGAGCAGTACTTC.

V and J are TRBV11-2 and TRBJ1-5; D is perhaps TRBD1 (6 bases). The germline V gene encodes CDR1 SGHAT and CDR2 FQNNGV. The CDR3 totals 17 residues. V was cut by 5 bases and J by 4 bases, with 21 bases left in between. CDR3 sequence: CASSPPSFGQLNQPQHF. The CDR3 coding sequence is TGTGCCAGCAGCCCCCCTTCCTTTGGACAGCTTAATCAGCCCCAGCATTTT.

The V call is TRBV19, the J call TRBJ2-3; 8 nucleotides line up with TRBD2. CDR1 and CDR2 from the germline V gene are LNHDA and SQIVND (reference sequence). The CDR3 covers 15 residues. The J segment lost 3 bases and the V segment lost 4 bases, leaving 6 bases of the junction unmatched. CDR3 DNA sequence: TGTGCCAGTAGTAGGAGGACTAGCTTTACAGATACGCAGTATTTT. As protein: CASSRRTSFTDTQYF.

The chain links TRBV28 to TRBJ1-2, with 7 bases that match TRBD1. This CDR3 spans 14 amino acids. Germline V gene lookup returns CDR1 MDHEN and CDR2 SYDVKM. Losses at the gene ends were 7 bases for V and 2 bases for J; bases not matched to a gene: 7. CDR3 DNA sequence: TGTGCCAGCAAACGGGACAGACTAAACTATGGCTACACCTTC. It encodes CASKRDRLNYGYTF.

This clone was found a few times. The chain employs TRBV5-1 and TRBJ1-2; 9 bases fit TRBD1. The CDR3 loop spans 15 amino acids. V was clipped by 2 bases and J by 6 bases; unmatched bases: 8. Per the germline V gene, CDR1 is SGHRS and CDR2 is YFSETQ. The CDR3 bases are TGCGCCAGCAGCTTTTGGACAGGGGAGGCCGATGGCTACACCTTC. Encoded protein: CASSFWTGEADGYTF.

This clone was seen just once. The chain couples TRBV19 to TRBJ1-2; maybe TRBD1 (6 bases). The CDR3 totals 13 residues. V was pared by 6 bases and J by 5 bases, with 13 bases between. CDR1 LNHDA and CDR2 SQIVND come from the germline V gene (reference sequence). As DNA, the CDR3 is TGTGCCAGTAGCCACGGACAGATATATGGCTACACCTTC. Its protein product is CASSHGQIYGYTF.

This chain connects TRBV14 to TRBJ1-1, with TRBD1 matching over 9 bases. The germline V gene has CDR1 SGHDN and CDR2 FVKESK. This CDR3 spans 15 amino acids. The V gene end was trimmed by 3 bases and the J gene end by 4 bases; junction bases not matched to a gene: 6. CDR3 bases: TGTGCCAGCAGCCAGGGCGGGACAGGGAGCACTGAAGCTTTCTTT. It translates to CASSQGGTGSTEAFF.

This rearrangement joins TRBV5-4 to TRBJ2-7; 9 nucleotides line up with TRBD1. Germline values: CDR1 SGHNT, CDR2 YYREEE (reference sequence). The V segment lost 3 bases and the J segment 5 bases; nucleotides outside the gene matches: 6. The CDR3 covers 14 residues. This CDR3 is CASSSGTGLNEQYF. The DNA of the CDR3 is TGTGCCAGCAGCTCCGGGACAGGGTTAAACGAGCAGTACTTC.

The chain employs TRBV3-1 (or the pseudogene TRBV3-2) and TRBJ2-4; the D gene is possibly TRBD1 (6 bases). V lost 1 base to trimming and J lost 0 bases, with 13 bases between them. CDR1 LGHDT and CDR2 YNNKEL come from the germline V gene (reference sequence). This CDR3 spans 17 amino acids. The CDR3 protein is CASSQGGGPLAKNIQYF. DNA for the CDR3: TGTGCCAGCAGCCAAGGAGGGGGACCCCTAGCCAAAAACATTCAGTACTTC.

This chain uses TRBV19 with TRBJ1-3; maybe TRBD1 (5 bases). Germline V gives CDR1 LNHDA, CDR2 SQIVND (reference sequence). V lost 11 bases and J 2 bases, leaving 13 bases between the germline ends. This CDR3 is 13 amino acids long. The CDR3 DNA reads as TGTGCCGGGGGGGACGTGGCTGGAAACACCATATATTTT. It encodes CAGGDVAGNTIYF.

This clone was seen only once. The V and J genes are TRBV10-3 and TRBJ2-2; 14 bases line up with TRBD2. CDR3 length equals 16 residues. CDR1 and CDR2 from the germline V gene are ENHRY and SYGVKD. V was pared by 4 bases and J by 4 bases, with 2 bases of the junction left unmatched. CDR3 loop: CAISVGTSGGTGELFF. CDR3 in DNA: TGTGCCATCAGTGTCGGGACTAGCGGGGGCACCGGGGAGCTGTTTTTT.

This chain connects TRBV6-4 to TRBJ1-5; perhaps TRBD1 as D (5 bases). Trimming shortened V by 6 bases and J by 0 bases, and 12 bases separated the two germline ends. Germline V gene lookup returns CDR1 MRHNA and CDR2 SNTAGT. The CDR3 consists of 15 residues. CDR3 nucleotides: TGTGCCAGCAGACCGGAGGGGACTAGCAATCAGCCCCAGCATTTT. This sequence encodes CASRPEGTSNQPQHF.

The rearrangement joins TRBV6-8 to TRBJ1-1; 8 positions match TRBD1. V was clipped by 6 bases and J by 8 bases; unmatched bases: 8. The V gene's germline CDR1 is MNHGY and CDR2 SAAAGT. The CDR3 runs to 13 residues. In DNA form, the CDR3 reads TGTGCCAGCAGGCGAGGACAGGGACGAGAAGCTTTCTTT. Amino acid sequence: CASRRGQGREAFF.

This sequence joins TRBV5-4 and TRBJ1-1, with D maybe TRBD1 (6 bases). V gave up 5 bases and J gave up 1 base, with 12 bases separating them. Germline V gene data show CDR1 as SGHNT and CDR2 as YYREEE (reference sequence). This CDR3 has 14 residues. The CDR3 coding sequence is TGTGCCAGCAGGAACGACAGGCGGAACACTGAAGCTTTCTTT. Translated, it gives CASRNDRRNTEAFF.

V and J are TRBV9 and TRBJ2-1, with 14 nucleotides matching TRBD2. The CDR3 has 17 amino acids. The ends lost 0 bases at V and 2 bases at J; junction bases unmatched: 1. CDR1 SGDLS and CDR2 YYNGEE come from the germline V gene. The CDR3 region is CASSVAGLAGAYNEQFF. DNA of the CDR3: TGTGCCAGCAGCGTAGCGGGACTAGCGGGAGCCTACAATGAGCAGTTCTTC.

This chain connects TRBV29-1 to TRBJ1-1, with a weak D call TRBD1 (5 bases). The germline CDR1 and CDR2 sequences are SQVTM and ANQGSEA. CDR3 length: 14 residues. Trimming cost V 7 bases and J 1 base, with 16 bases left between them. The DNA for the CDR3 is TGCAGCGCCCGCGGGGGTCAGTCGAACACTGAAGCTTTCTTT. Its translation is CSARGGQSNTEAFF.

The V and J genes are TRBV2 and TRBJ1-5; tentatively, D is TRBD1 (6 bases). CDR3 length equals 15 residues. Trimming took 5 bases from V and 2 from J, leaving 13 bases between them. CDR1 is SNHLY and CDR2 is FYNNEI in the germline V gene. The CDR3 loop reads CASSKDSNGNQPQHF. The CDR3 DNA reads TGTGCCAGCAGTAAGGACAGTAACGGCAATCAGCCCCAGCATTTT.

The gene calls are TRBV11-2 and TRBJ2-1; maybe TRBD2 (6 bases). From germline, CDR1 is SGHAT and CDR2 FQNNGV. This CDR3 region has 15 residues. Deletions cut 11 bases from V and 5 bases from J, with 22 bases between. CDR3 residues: CASEGGFPPHNEQFF. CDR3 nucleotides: TGTGCCTCGGAGGGCGGGTTCCCCCCCCACAATGAGCAGTTCTTC.

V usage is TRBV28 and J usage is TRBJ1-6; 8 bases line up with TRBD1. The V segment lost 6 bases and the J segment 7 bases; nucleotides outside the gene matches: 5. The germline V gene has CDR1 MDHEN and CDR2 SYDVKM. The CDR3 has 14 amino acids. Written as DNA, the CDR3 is TGTGCCAGCAGGTTCGGACAGGGAAATTCACCCCTCCACTTT. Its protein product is CASRFGQGNSPLHF.

The CDR3 sequence: CASSQTELGSGYTF. In DNA form, the CDR3 reads TGTGCCAGCAGCCAAACAGAGTTAGGCTCGGGCTACACCTTC. The chain employs TRBV3-1 (or the pseudogene TRBV3-2) and TRBJ1-2, with unresolved D. Trimming shortened V by 2 bases and J by 8 bases, and 15 bases separated the two germline ends. This CDR3 spans 14 amino acids. Germline CDR1 reads LGHDT; CDR2 reads YNNKEL (reference sequence).

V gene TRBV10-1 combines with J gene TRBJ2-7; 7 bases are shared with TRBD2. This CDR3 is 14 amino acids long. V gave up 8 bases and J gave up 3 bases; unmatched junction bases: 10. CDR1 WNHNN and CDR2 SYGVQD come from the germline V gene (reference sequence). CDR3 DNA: TGCGCCAGCCGGGACTATACGGGGCTCTACGAGCAGTACTTC. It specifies CASRDYTGLYEQYF.

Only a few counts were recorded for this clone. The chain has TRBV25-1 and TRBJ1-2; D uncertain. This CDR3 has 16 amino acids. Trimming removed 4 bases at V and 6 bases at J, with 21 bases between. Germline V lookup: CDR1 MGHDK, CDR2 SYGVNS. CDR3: CASSGHESGARDGYTF. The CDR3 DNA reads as TGTGCCAGCAGTGGGCACGAGTCGGGAGCTAGGGATGGCTACACCTTC.

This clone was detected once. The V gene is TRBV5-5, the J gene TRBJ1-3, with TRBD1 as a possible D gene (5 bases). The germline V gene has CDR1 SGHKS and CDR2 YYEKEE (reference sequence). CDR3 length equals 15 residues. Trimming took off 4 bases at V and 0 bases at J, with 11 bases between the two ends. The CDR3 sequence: CASSLDSHSGNTIYF. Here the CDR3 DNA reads TGTGCCAGCAGCCTAGACAGTCACTCTGGAAACACCATATATTTT.